The 16 T cell receptor beta chains below were found in one sample sequenced in a study of blood T cell repertoires in COVID-19. Sequencing was performed with immunoSEQ multiplex PCR; in TCRdb, only in-frame clones are kept and a portion is missing. In the table there are 65,000 to 95,000 clones, roughly 90% of which are singletons. The source material was peripheral blood. Receptors originate from a man in his fifties or sixties with COVID-19, enrolled during active disease.

The genes are TRBV27 and TRBJ2-1; possible D gene TRBD1, 6 bases. V was trimmed by 3 bases and J by 2 bases, leaving 11 bases between them. Germline CDR1 MNHEY, CDR2 SMNVEV (reference sequence). CDR3 length: 15 amino acids. The CDR3 DNA follows: TGTGCCAGCAGTTTCACCGGGACAACCTACAATGAGCAGTTCTTC. It codes for CASSFTGTTYNEQFF.

The CDR3 sequence is CASSSPGLAGVTGETQYF. Here the CDR3 DNA reads TGTGCCAGCAGCTCACCGGGACTAGCGGGAGTAACGGGAGAGACCCAGTACTTC. The rearrangement links TRBV7-2 to TRBJ2-5; 14 bases are shared with TRBD2. CDR1 and CDR2 (germline): SGHTA, FQGNSA. The V and J ends lost 4 bases and 4 bases, in that order; junction bases with no gene match: 11. This CDR3 contains 18 residues.

A remark on this clone: One end of the junction varies from germline; a read error may be responsible. V and J are TRBV11-2 and TRBJ1-1, with 8 bases fitting TRBD1. The CDR3 sequence is 13 residues long. CDR1 is SGHAT and CDR2 is FQNNGV in the germline V gene. The DNA of the CDR3 is TGTGCCAGCAGCTTAGGCGGGACAGGACTTTCGCTCTTT. It specifies CASSLGGTGLSLF.

This chain joins TRBV11-2 and TRBJ2-5, with TRBD2 matching 12 bases. The CDR3 contains 15 residues. J was trimmed by 5 bases and V by 1 base; bases with no gene match: 2. Per the germline V gene, CDR1 is SGHAT and CDR2 is FQNNGV. The CDR3 DNA follows: TGTGCCAGCAGCTTAGGGGGACTAGCGGGTGAGACCCAGTACTTC. This codes for CASSLGGLAGETQYF.

This clone is a singleton in its sample. This chain joins TRBV4-2 and TRBJ1-5; maybe TRBD1 (5 bases). The CDR3 sequence is 15 residues long. Germline CDR1 and CDR2: LGHNA and YNFKEQ. V was pared by 3 bases and J by 4 bases, with 13 bases between. The CDR3 DNA sequence: TGTGCCAGCAGCCATATTTCGGGGGGAAATCAGCCCCAGCATTTT. Amino acid sequence: CASSHISGGNQPQHF.

The chain recombines TRBV6-5 with TRBJ2-3; a weak D match, TRBD2 (5 bases). Germline V gene lookup returns CDR1 MNHEY and CDR2 SVGAGI. The CDR3 has 12 amino acids. Trimming cost V 8 bases and J 6 bases, with 12 bases left between them. The CDR3 coding sequence is TGTGCCAGCTCGGGCGGCGGGGATACGCAGTATTTT. Encoded protein: CASSGGGDTQYF.

Here the CDR3 reads CATGRTQDNSPLHF. CDR3 nucleotides: TGTGCCACCGGGCGGACACAAGATAATTCACCCCTCCACTTT. The chain employs TRBV10-3 and TRBJ1-6, with D tentatively TRBD1 (5 bases). CDR1 is ENHRY and CDR2 is SYGVKD in the germline V gene. The CDR3 extends over 14 amino acids. V was pared by 10 bases and J by 5 bases, with 15 bases between.

This sequence joins TRBV6-5 and TRBJ1-2, with a weak D call TRBD1 (6 bases). V was shortened by 5 bases and J by 2 bases, with 12 bases between the two germline ends. The V gene's germline CDR1 is MNHEY and CDR2 SVGAGI. The CDR3 covers 14 residues. CDR3 DNA: TGTGCCAGCAGTCGGGGACAACTGAACTATGGCTACACCTTC. Its translation is CASSRGQLNYGYTF.

This sequence joins TRBV9 and TRBJ1-6; TRBD1 might be the D (6 bases). Germline assignment: CDR1 SGDLS and CDR2 YYNGEE. V gave up 0 bases and J gave up 10 bases, with 11 bases separating them. The CDR3 spans 14 residues. Here the CDR3 DNA reads TGTGCCAGCAGCGTAGCGGGGGGCTTCTCACCCCTCCACTTT. Protein product: CASSVAGGFSPLHF.

The rearrangement links TRBV28 to TRBJ1-6, with 7 nucleotides matching TRBD1. The germline CDR1 and CDR2 sequences are MDHEN and SYDVKM. The CDR3 extends over 14 amino acids. With 5 bases clipped from V and 9 bases from J, the junction kept 7 bases outside the gene matches. Written as DNA, the CDR3 is TGTGCCAGCAGTCCGGGACAGATCACTTCACCCCTCCACTTT. Protein product: CASSPGQITSPLHF.

J is TRBJ2-7 and V is TRBV7-9; 8 bases align to TRBD2. The germline gives CDR1 SEHNR, CDR2 FQNEAQ (reference sequence). V shed 5 bases, J shed 0 bases, and the junction held 0 bases outside the gene matches. CDR3 size: 13 residues. CDR3 sequence reads: CASSRGGSYEQYV. CDR3 sequence (DNA): TGTGCCAGCAGCCGGGGGGGCTCCTACGAGCAGTACGTC.

This rearrangement joins TRBV28 to TRBJ2-7; D is possibly TRBD1 (5 bases). V shed 1 base and J shed 7 bases, with 8 bases lying between them. The CDR3 runs to 12 residues. Germline CDR1 reads MDHEN; CDR2 reads SYDVKM. CDR3 in amino acids: CASSLLGREQYF. The DNA of the CDR3 is TGTGCCAGCAGTTTATTGGGGCGGGAGCAGTACTTC.

The genes are TRBV5-4 and TRBJ1-6; 8 positions match TRBD1. The V and J ends lost 4 bases and 7 bases, in that order; junction bases with no gene match: 7. Germline CDR1 reads SGHNT; CDR2 reads YYREEE (reference sequence). The CDR3 is 15 amino acids. Here the CDR3 DNA reads TGTGCCAGCAGCCCTCGGACAGGGACCAATTCACCCCTCCACTTT. It specifies CASSPRTGTNSPLHF.

The V and J genes are TRBV19 and TRBJ2-3; TRBD1 matches at 7 bases. Germline values: CDR1 LNHDA, CDR2 SQIVND (reference sequence). CDR3 length: 13 residues. Germline trimming cut 6 bases from V and 5 bases from J; bases unmatched to any gene: 5. CDR3 sequence reads: CASRDRIVDTQYF. Written as DNA, the CDR3 is TGTGCCAGTAGGGACAGGATCGTAGATACGCAGTATTTT.

The chain carries TRBV19 and TRBJ2-3, with 7 positions matching TRBD1. Germline values: CDR1 LNHDA, CDR2 SQIVND (reference sequence). The CDR3 is 16 amino acids. V lost 3 bases, J lost 0 bases, and 6 bases stayed unmatched. The CDR3 here is CASSIRGGPSTDTQYF. For the CDR3, the DNA is TGTGCCAGTAGTATCCGAGGGGGCCCGAGCACAGATACGCAGTATTTT.

The genes are TRBV9 and TRBJ2-1; D is uncertain. CDR1 is SGDLS, CDR2 YYNGEE, per germline. The CDR3 covers 14 residues. V lost 0 bases to trimming and J lost 7 bases, with 11 bases between them. Here the CDR3 reads CASSVEATTNEQFF. The CDR3 DNA sequence: TGTGCCAGCAGCGTAGAAGCTACCACGAATGAGCAGTTCTTC.